The clone carrying this T cell receptor beta chain was observed a handful of times. What it binds is unknown. The data were obtained in a study of T cell repertoires in cytomegalovirus infection. Study at large: CMV epitopes, recently identified HLA-C-restricted and well-studied HLA-B-restricted, were used. Matching HLA type and CMV infection were both indicated by public TCR beta signatures. Overall study findings and caveats: Dominant in the ex vivo response were TCR beta clonotypes restricted by HLA-C and specific for CMV. CMV carriers having the relevant HLA were flagged by cumulative public TCR beta family frequency.

Via MiXCR, TCRdb re-called the reads, giving one row per CDR3 protein. The data show about 470,000 distinct CDR3 sequences, roughly 46% seen once. The origin of this receptor is a human donor in good health (CMV status not recorded). Some clones in this sample may be carry-over from other donors' samples. The source material was cultured PBMCs, sampled from culture after CMV antigen stimulation.

CDR3 residues: CASSPWTSGLHNEQFF. The DNA for the CDR3 is TGTGCCAGCAGTCCCTGGACTAGCGGGCTCCACAATGAGCAGTTCTTC. This chain uses TRBV12-3 or TRBV12-4 with TRBJ2-1, with 11 positions matching TRBD2. This CDR3 contains 16 residues. Trimming removed 5 bases from V and 5 bases from J; junction bases left unmatched: 8.